This record concerns one TCR beta chain sequence. Its matching antigen is unknown. With a much larger clone just one base away, this may be a read error. The junction had 8 bases not matched to a gene; V was cut back by 7 bases and J by 5 bases. CDR3 length: 14 residues. One entry per CDR3 protein, called by TCRdb with MiXCR from the 5' RACE reads. Altogether 200,000 to 250,000 distinct CDR3 sequences are present, roughly a tenth being singletons, with the ten largest covering roughly a fifth. The data stem from a study of CD8 T cells in ankylosing spondylitis. Study-wide results and limits: Several of the motif variants were reported before in synovial fluid and blood from reactive arthritis. Significant enrichment of disease-linked clones was reportedly seen in matched ankylosing spondylitis synovial fluid.

The sample comprised blood, either unsorted or a sorted T cell fraction (not recorded which). V is TRBV12-3 or TRBV12-4 and J is TRBJ1-5; TRBD1 agrees at 7 bases. The sequence derives from a male donor with ankylosing spondylitis or in good health (not recorded which). The CDR3, as DNA: TGTGCCAGCAACCGGGGACAGTGTCATCAGCCCCAGCATTTT. Its protein is CASNRGQCHQPQHF.